This T cell receptor (beta chain) was sequenced for a study of blood T cell repertoires in COVID-19. Across the study: Sites across the United States, Italy and Spain contributed samples from acute and convalescent COVID-19. Sources were T cells, B-cell-depleted T cells, or PBMCs; the material itself was cDNA or gDNA.

Authors' methods: Reference gene primer amplification in the assay estimated nucleated cell counts. Measured with immunoSEQ multiplex PCR; TCRdb has only the in-frame clones, and not every one. D and trimming come from the DNA, and the V and J calls and clone size come from that table. The data show around 71,000 clones, approximately 86% seen once. Germline V lookup: CDR1 KGHSH, CDR2 LQKENI. The CDR3 is 13 amino acids. V was shortened by 2 bases and J by 3 bases, with 7 bases between the two germline ends. This sequence was found in a woman aged 55 to 70 with acute or convalescent COVID-19. Sequences were obtained from peripheral blood. The V call is TRBV18, the J call TRBJ1-1, with D uncertain. CDR3 residues: CASSPIEDTEAFF. Here the CDR3 DNA reads TGTGCCAGCTCACCAATAGAGGACACTGAAGCTTTCTTT.